Each of the 22 T cell receptor beta chains below was sequenced from the same sample in a study of blood T cell repertoires in COVID-19. Generated by immunoSEQ multiplex PCR, the TCRdb table keeps only in-frame clones and is missing some. The sample holds 310,000 or so clones, about nine tenths seen once. Specimen: PBMCs or T cells enriched from blood (not recorded which). Receptors originate from a woman aged 18-35 years who had recovered from COVID-19.

The chain joins TRBV27 to TRBJ1-2; no clear D gene. This CDR3 contains 13 residues. V lost 2 bases and J 8 bases, leaving 12 bases between the germline ends. Germline CDR1 is MNHEY and CDR2 is SMNVEV (reference sequence). The CDR3 DNA is TGTGCCAGCAGTTTAAGGAGGACCGGCGGCTACACCTTC. It yields the protein CASSLRRTGGYTF.

The chain uses TRBV18 and TRBJ1-2, with 11 bases identical to TRBD1. V lost 5 bases, J lost 7 bases, and 9 bases stayed unmatched. Germline assignment: CDR1 KGHSH and CDR2 LQKENI. The CDR3 has 15 amino acids. This CDR3 reads CASSSDGQGAGGYTF. CDR3 bases: TGTGCCAGCTCAAGTGACGGACAGGGGGCCGGTGGCTACACCTTC.

This clone has a handful of counts. This sequence joins TRBV5-1 and TRBJ1-2; 7 bases align to TRBD1. This CDR3 is 15 amino acids long. Germline V gives CDR1 SGHRS, CDR2 YFSETQ. V lost 4 bases and J lost 8; bases outside the gene matches: 14. The chain's CDR3 is CASSPGTDLPYGYTF. CDR3 nucleotide sequence: TGCGCCAGCAGCCCCGGGACAGACCTCCCTTACGGCTACACCTTC.

The J gene is TRBJ1-1, the V gene TRBV6-5; D possibly corresponds to TRBD1 (6 bases). Germline V gene sequence: CDR1 MNHEY, CDR2 SVGAGI. CDR3 size: 15 residues. V lost 5 bases and J 1 base, leaving 14 bases between the germline ends. The CDR3 region is CASSRGAHGNTEAFF. The CDR3 coding sequence is TGTGCCAGCAGTCGGGGGGCACATGGGAACACTGAAGCTTTCTTT.

This chain links TRBV30 with TRBJ1-1, with a possible D match to TRBD1 (6 bases). From germline, CDR1 is GTSNPN and CDR2 SVGIG (reference sequence). The CDR3 has 13 residues. The ends were cut back, 5 bases at V and 4 bases at J, with 14 bases in the middle. DNA for the CDR3: TGTGCCTGGGAGCCAGGGGATAGCACTGAAGCTTTCTTT. Protein: CAWEPGDSTEAFF.

This clone was seen a few times. The chain recombines TRBV29-1 with TRBJ1-2; weak D call: TRBD1 (5 bases). Germline V gives CDR1 SQVTM, CDR2 ANQGSEA. The CDR3 is 14 residues long. V dropped 4 bases and J dropped 4 bases, with 16 bases sitting between them. CDR3 loop: CSVAGGERAYGYTF. The CDR3 DNA reads as TGCAGCGTTGCCGGGGGAGAGCGGGCCTATGGCTACACCTTC.

The chain uses TRBV11-2 and TRBJ2-1; D possibly corresponds to TRBD2 (5 bases). V shed 5 bases and J shed 2 bases, with 10 bases lying between them. The CDR3 is 14 residues long. Germline assignment: CDR1 SGHAT and CDR2 FQNNGV. For the CDR3, the DNA is TGTGCCAGCAGCCCCAGCGGCCCCTACAATGAGCAGTTCTTC. Encoded protein: CASSPSGPYNEQFF. Supplemented by reference TRBV11-2 and TRBJ2-1, the full variable domain reads EAGVAQSPRYKIIEKRQSVAFWCNPISGHATLYWYQQILGQGPKLLIQFQNNGVVDDSQLPKDRFSAERLKGVDSTLKIQPAKLEDSAVYLCASSPSGPYNEQFFGPGTRLTVL.

The rearrangement links TRBV9 to TRBJ1-1, with 12 positions matching TRBD1. The CDR3 extends over 17 amino acids. Germline loops: CDR1 SGDLS, CDR2 YYNGEE. V was clipped by 2 bases and J by 1 base; unmatched bases: 6. The chain's CDR3 is CASSVTTGQGANTEAFF. The CDR3 DNA reads TGTGCCAGCAGCGTTACTACGGGACAGGGGGCGAACACTGAAGCTTTCTTT.

V and J are TRBV9 and TRBJ1-2; D not certain. V was clipped by 3 bases and J by 8 bases, with 23 bases between them. The CDR3 is 16 amino acids. Germline-derived CDR1 and CDR2 are SGDLS and YYNGEE. The DNA of the CDR3 is TGTGCCAGCAGCGAACCTCGAGGGAACGGGCATCAGGGCTACACCTTC. Its translation is CASSEPRGNGHQGYTF.

The chain uses TRBV9 and TRBJ2-7; D call uncertain. The germline V gene encodes CDR1 SGDLS and CDR2 YYNGEE. The CDR3 is 16 residues long. Trimming shortened V by 0 bases and J by 0 bases, and 13 bases separated the two germline ends. The CDR3 sequence is CASSVDSSLSSYEQYF. Here the CDR3 DNA reads TGTGCCAGCAGCGTAGATAGTAGCCTTAGCTCCTACGAGCAGTACTTC.

V usage is TRBV19 and J usage is TRBJ1-1, with 8 bases fitting TRBD1. The length of the CDR3 is 15 residues. With 1 base clipped from V and 0 bases from J, the junction kept 1 base outside the gene matches. CDR1 and CDR2 (germline): LNHDA, SQIVND (reference sequence). CDR3 DNA sequence: TGTGCCAGTAGTATAGGACAGGGGCTGAACACTGAAGCTTTCTTT. Protein sequence: CASSIGQGLNTEAFF.

The chain carries TRBV2 and TRBJ2-1, with 8 bases aligning to TRBD2. V shed 1 base and J 2 bases; nucleotides not matched to a gene: 4. Germline values: CDR1 SNHLY, CDR2 FYNNEI. CDR3 length: 16 amino acids. For the CDR3, the DNA is TGTGCCAGCAGTGAAGTCGGGAGGGCCGCCTACAATGAGCAGTTCTTC. This translates into CASSEVGRAAYNEQFF.

The V call is TRBV12-3 or TRBV12-4, the J call TRBJ2-7, with 7 nucleotides matching TRBD2. J was trimmed by 1 base and V by 5 bases; bases with no gene match: 2. This CDR3 region has 13 residues. The CDR3 DNA is TGTGCCAGCAGTGGACTAGGATCCTACGAGCAGTACTTC. Amino acids: CASSGLGSYEQYF.

Note on this clone: The identical CDR3 is also encoded by other nucleotide sequences in the sample. This chain connects TRBV10-2 to TRBJ1-1, with 8 bases aligning to TRBD1. The CDR3 has 13 residues. CDR1 and CDR2 from the germline V gene are WSHSY and SAAADI. V lost 3 bases, J lost 4 bases, and 1 base stayed unmatched. CDR3 sequence (DNA): TGCGCCAGCAGTGAACAGGGGGGCACTGAAGCTTTCTTT. Translation gives CASSEQGGTEAFF.

Concerning this clone itself: This may arise from a read error, as a much more abundant clone is one base away. The identical CDR3 is also encoded by other nucleotide sequences in the sample. The rearrangement uses TRBV30 and TRBJ1-1; D is perhaps TRBD1 (6 bases). The CDR3 runs 13 residues. V was pared by 0 bases and J by 2 bases, with 7 bases between. From germline, CDR1 is GTSNPN and CDR2 SVGIG (reference sequence). The CDR3 region has the DNA TGTGCCTGGAGTGTACAGGGAAACACTGAAGCTTTCTTT. Protein product: CAWSVQGNTEAFF.

This clone was observed at least ten times. This rearrangement joins TRBV7-9 to TRBJ1-1; no definite D call. The V and J ends lost 4 bases and 1 base respectively, with 4 bases between them. The germline CDR1 and CDR2 sequences are SEHNR and FQNEAQ (reference sequence). The length of the CDR3 is 12 residues. CDR3 bases: TGTGCCAGCAGCTACGGGAACACTGAAGCTTTCTTT. The encoded protein is CASSYGNTEAFF.

This sequence joins TRBV30 and TRBJ2-1; possible D gene TRBD2, 5 bases. The ends were cut back, 0 bases at V and 2 bases at J, with 14 bases in the middle. The germline V gene has CDR1 GTSNPN and CDR2 SVGIG (reference sequence). The length of the CDR3 is 16 residues. The CDR3 DNA reads as TGTGCCTGGAGTGTATGGGCGGGCAGCGCCTACAATGAGCAGTTCTTC. Amino acid sequence: CAWSVWAGSAYNEQFF.

V gene TRBV5-6 combines with J gene TRBJ2-2; TRBD2 agrees at 7 bases. The V gene end was trimmed by 3 bases and the J gene end by 0 bases; junction bases not matched to a gene: 5. Germline V gene lookup returns CDR1 SGHDT and CDR2 YYEEEE. The CDR3 extends over 16 amino acids. CDR3 residues: CASSSRGWANTGELFF. The CDR3 DNA reads as TGTGCCAGCAGCTCGCGGGGGTGGGCGAACACCGGGGAGCTGTTTTTT. The variable domain in full, completed from reference TRBV5-6 and TRBJ2-2, reads DAGVTQSPTHLIKTRGQQVTLRCSPKSGHDTVSWYQQALGQGPQFIFQYYEEEERQRGNFPDRFSGHQFPNYSSELNVNALLLGDSALYLCASSSRGWANTGELFFGEGSRLTVL.

This chain joins TRBV5-1 and TRBJ2-7, with D maybe TRBD2 (7 bases). This CDR3 is 15 amino acids long. The V gene lost 0 bases and the J gene lost 4 bases, with 14 bases spanning the gap. Germline V lookup: CDR1 SGHRS, CDR2 YFSETQ. Here the CDR3 DNA reads TGCGCCAGCAGCTTGGCGGCGGGGGCGAATTACGAGCAGTACTTC. This codes for CASSLAAGANYEQYF.

Here the CDR3 DNA reads TGTGCCAGCAGTCACACTAGCTGGGCCTACAATGAGCAGTTCTTC. It yields the protein CASSHTSWAYNEQFF. The chain uses TRBV27 and TRBJ2-1, with D possibly being TRBD2 (6 bases). This CDR3 has 15 residues. V lost 5 bases to trimming and J lost 2 bases, with 13 bases between them. Germline V gives CDR1 MNHEY, CDR2 SMNVEV (reference sequence).

The chain has TRBV30 and TRBJ1-2; possible D gene TRBD1, 6 bases. The CDR3 contains 18 residues. Looked up from germline, CDR1 is GTSNPN and CDR2 is SVGIG (reference sequence). V was cut by 3 bases and J by 0 bases, with 23 bases left in between. In nucleotides, the CDR3 is TGTGCCTGGAGACATATCCGGGTCAGGGGCCAAGCTAACTATGGCTACACCTTC. It codes for CAWRHIRVRGQANYGYTF. The full variable domain, completed using reference TRBV30 and TRBJ1-2, is SQTIHQWPATLVQPVGSPLSLECTVEGTSNPNLYWYRQAAGRGLQLLFYSVGIGQISSEVPQNLSASRPQDRQFILSSKKLLLSDSGFYLCAWRHIRVRGQANYGYTFGSGTRLTVV.

V gene TRBV6-5 combines with J gene TRBJ2-1, with 9 bases identical to TRBD2. This CDR3 contains 14 residues. The J segment lost 6 bases and the V segment lost 8 bases, leaving 8 bases of the junction unmatched. CDR1 and CDR2 (germline): MNHEY, SVGAGI. CDR3 sequence (DNA): TGTGCCAGCGCCCCGGGACTAGCTGTCAATGAGCAGTTCTTC. Translation gives CASAPGLAVNEQFF.